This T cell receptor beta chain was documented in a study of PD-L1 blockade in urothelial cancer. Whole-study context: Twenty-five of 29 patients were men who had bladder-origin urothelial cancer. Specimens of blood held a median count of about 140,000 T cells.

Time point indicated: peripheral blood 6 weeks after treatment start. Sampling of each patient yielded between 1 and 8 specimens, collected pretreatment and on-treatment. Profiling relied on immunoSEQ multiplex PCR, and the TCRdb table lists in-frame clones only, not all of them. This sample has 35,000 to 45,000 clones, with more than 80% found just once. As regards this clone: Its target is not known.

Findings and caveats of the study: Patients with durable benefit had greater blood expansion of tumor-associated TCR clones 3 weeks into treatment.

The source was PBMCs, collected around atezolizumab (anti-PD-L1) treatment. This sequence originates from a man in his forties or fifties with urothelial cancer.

In DNA form, the CDR3 reads TGTGCCAGCAGCGAGGGAGGGAGTTCTGGGGCCAACGTCCTGACTTTC. Translating gives CASSEGGSSGANVLTF. The chain has TRBV5-4 and TRBJ2-6; 7 nucleotides agree with TRBD2. V was clipped by 4 bases and J by 1 base; unmatched bases: 5. CDR3 length equals 16 residues. CDR1 and CDR2 from the germline V gene are SGHNT and YYREEE (reference sequence).